This TCR beta chain was retrieved from a study of shared clonotypes between healthy human individuals. Trimming left V 1 base short and J 2 bases short, with 9 bases between. Germline V gives CDR1 SGHNT, CDR2 YYREEE (reference sequence). The CDR3 has 14 amino acids. The input for sorted-subset replicate PCRs was around 0.2 ug DNA, about 30,000 T cell genomes. The repertoire was sequenced with immunoSEQ multiplex PCR; TCRdb's copy has only in-frame clones and lacks some. The table shows about 2 million clones, with 95% occurring only once. General study findings and limits: Shared clonotypes across all four donors exceeded non-shared ones in generation probability.

Regarding this clone: Antigen: not known.

The specimen was naive CD4+ T cells sorted from blood. Subset described: CD45RA+ positively selected. The rearrangement uses TRBV5-4 and TRBJ1-1, with D unresolved. This receptor was obtained from a man younger than 35 in good health. In DNA, the CDR3 is TGTGCCAGCAGCTTGAGGGCACTCAACACTGAAGCTTTCTTT. The encoded protein is CASSLRALNTEAFF. The variable domain in full, completed from reference TRBV5-4 and TRBJ1-1, reads ETGVTQSPTHLIKTRGQQVTLRCSSQSGHNTVSWYQQALGQGPQFIFQYYREEENGRGNFPPRFSGLQFPNYSSELNVNALELDDSALYLCASSLRALNTEAFFGQGTRLTVV.